The following is a T cell receptor (beta chain) sequence with its context. Its cognate antigen is unknown. This sample is part of a study of neurological immune-mediated disorders. Study-wide results and limits: None of the CDR3 amino acid sequences in expanded clones turned up in more than one subject, which points to private repertoires in all groups.

Template-switch 5'RACE cDNA synthesis added a 10-nucleotide unique molecular identifier. TCRdb fed the 5' RACE reads into MiXCR, producing one record per CDR3 protein. Counted here are under 45,000 distinct CDR3 sequences, approximately 4.2% occurring once; the ten biggest clones make up more than 2%. The source is a man younger than 45 with multiple sclerosis. Input material: PBMCs.

The CDR3 sequence is CASSQDLPGATNEKLFF. CDR3 sequence (DNA): TGTGCCAGCAGCCAAGATCTCCCAGGGGCTACTAATGAAAAACTGTTTTTT. This chain joins TRBV4-2 and TRBJ1-4; weak D call: TRBD1 (6 bases). The germline CDR1 and CDR2 sequences are LGHNA and YNFKEQ. The CDR3 is made up of 17 amino acids. Trimming removed 0 bases at V and 2 bases at J, with 13 bases between.